This T cell receptor (beta chain) derives from a study of HIV-infected patients and healthy controls. Whole-study results and caveats: Healthy control repertoires had roughly threefold more distinct CDR3s than untreated HIV+ repertoires, and higher Shannon diversity.

Germline V lookup: CDR1 ENHRY, CDR2 SYGVKD. With V trimmed by 11 bases and J by 5 bases, 8 bases remained unmatched. The CDR3 is made up of 13 amino acids. Approximately 510 ng RNA was reverse transcribed with alpha and beta constant-region primers. Each of the alpha and beta chains got its own library through chain-specific third strand synthesis with indices. A 5' RACE adapter with a random hexamer and the SP2 primer site was joined to cDNA. TCRdb passed the 5' RACE reads through MiXCR, listing each CDR3 protein once. This repertoire shows approximately 15,000 distinct CDR3 sequences, 9.5% to 15% found once; its top ten account for roughly 39%. Antiretroviral therapy had run roughly three months, about 14 weeks, before follow-up blood collection. No cell fractionation was done, so the repertoire covers all unsorted peripheral blood T cells. By share of the sample, this clonotype is medium-sized. Its antigen is not identified.

The sequence was obtained from an adult with HIV infection. The donor label of this sample is uncertain. The source material was blood, sampled during antiretroviral therapy. The chain is built from TRBV10-3 and TRBJ2-7, with 11 bases lining up with TRBD2. CDR3 loop: CASNSGRANEQYF. The CDR3 region has the DNA TGTGCCTCGAATAGCGGGAGGGCCAACGAGCAGTACTTC.